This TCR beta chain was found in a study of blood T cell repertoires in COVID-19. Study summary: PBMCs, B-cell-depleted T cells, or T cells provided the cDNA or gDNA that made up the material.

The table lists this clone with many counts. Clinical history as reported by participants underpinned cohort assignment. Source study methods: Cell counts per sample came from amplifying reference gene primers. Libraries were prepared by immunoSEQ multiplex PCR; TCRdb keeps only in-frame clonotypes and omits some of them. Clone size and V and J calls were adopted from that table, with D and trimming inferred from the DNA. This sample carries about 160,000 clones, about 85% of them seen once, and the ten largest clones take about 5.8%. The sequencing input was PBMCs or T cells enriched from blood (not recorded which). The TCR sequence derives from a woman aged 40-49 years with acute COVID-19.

This CDR3 reads CASSSTGLANTGELFF. The CDR3 region has the DNA TGTGCCAGCAGCTCGACAGGGCTTGCGAACACCGGGGAGCTGTTTTTT. The chain links TRBV7-9 to TRBJ2-2, with 7 nucleotides matching TRBD1. Trimming cost V 4 bases and J 0 bases; bases outside gene matches: 5. This CDR3 region has 16 residues. CDR1 SEHNR and CDR2 FQNEAQ come from the germline V gene (reference sequence).